The 13 T cell receptor beta chains below were found in one sample sequenced in a study of CD8+CD57+ T cells in acquired aplastic anemia. According to the study, genomic DNA was the template for TCR beta VDJ and CDR3 profiling. From the reads, TCRdb called clonotypes with MiXCR, one entry per CDR3 protein. The sample holds fewer than 200,000 distinct CDR3 sequences, roughly 63% seen once. Sequenced sample: sorted CD4+, CD8+, or CD8+CD57+ T cells (not recorded which) from PBMCs. These receptors all stem from a human donor in good health.

This clonotype appeared once. A read error may produce the germline difference seen at one junction end. The chain joins TRBV19 to TRBJ2-7; tentatively, D is TRBD1 (6 bases). CDR1 and CDR2 from the germline V gene are LNHDA and SQIVND (reference sequence). CDR3 length: 15 amino acids. The CDR3 bases are TGCGCCAGCAGCCAACCCGGGACAAGGCCCTACGAGCAGTACTTC. Protein product: CASSQPGTRPYEQYF.

J is TRBJ1-6 and V is TRBV7-9, with D uncertain. V was clipped by 0 bases and J by 5 bases, with 11 bases between them. From germline, CDR1 is SEHNR and CDR2 FQNEAQ (reference sequence). This CDR3 region has 16 residues. This CDR3 reads CASSLALRIHNSPLHF. CDR3 DNA sequence: TGTGCCAGCAGCTTAGCTCTTCGGATCCATAATTCACCCCTCCACTTT.

This clonotype showed up just once. V and J are TRBV5-6 and TRBJ2-7; D remains unclear. This CDR3 has 13 amino acids. Trimming removed 2 bases from V and 3 bases from J, with 9 bases in between. Germline V lookup: CDR1 SGHDT, CDR2 YYEEEE. The CDR3 nucleotides read TGTGCCAGCAGCTTTCCCGTAGGCTACGAGCAGTACTTC. Amino acids: CASSFPVGYEQYF.

This sequence joins TRBV12-3 or TRBV12-4 and TRBJ1-2; D remains ambiguous. Trimming removed 2 bases from V and 3 bases from J, with 7 bases in between. The CDR3 loop spans 13 amino acids. CDR3 protein: CASSLPSYYGYTF. CDR3 nucleotide sequence: TGTGCCAGCAGTTTACCCTCTTACTATGGCTACACCTTC.

This clonotype was detected only once. For the CDR3, the DNA is TGTGCCAGCAGCTCACGCGGACCCGACAGTGAGCAGTTCTTC. Encoded protein: CASSSRGPDSEQFF. The rearrangement joins TRBV7-9 to TRBJ2-1, with D possibly TRBD1 on 5 matching bases. V was trimmed by 4 bases and J by 9 bases, leaving 16 bases between them. Germline V gene data show CDR1 as SEHNR and CDR2 as FQNEAQ (reference sequence). The CDR3 consists of 14 residues.

The rearrangement links TRBV20-1 to TRBJ2-3; 8 bases are a match to TRBD2. Per germline, CDR1 DFQATT and CDR2 SNEGSKA (reference sequence). The CDR3 length is 14 residues. After removal of 5 bases from V and 6 bases from J, the junction contained 10 bases not matched to a gene. CDR3 DNA sequence: TGCAGTGCTTATACTAGCGGCAGGTGGGATACGCAGTATTTT. It specifies CSAYTSGRWDTQYF.

The chain uses TRBV5-1 and TRBJ2-1, with D possibly matching TRBD1 (6 bases). The CDR3 is 14 amino acids. Trimming cost V 2 bases and J 7 bases, with 13 bases left between them. The V gene's germline CDR1 is SGHRS and CDR2 YFSETQ. The CDR3 sequence is CASSLYGTGNEQFF. As DNA, the CDR3 is TGCGCCAGCAGCTTATACGGAACAGGGAATGAGCAGTTCTTC.

On this clonotype: Its ends do not fully match the called genes, so a read error is possible. The chain links TRBV11-3 to TRBJ2-5; D may be TRBD1 or TRBD2 (6 bases each). The CDR3 spans 17 residues. Germline CDR1 reads SGHNT; CDR2 reads YENEEA. As DNA, the CDR3 is TGTGCCAGCCGCTTAGTAAGCACAGTCGGGGGCGAGGAGACCCAGTACTTC. Amino acids: CASRLVSTVGGEETQYF.

J is TRBJ1-2 and V is TRBV5-1; D unclear. Trimming left V 5 bases short and J 2 bases short, with 7 bases between. The germline V gene has CDR1 SGHRS and CDR2 YFSETQ. The CDR3 runs 12 residues. CDR3: CASRLENYGYTF. The CDR3, as DNA: TGCGCCAGCAGACTGGAAAACTATGGCTACACCTTC.

As regards this clonotype: Compared with germline, one end of the junction differs, possibly owing to a read error. The CDR3 region is CASSEREIGEQSF. CDR3 in DNA: TGTGCCAGCAGTGAAAGGGAGATTGGTGAGCAGTCCTTC. This chain connects TRBV2 to TRBJ2-1; perhaps TRBD2 as D (5 bases). Germline loops: CDR1 SNHLY, CDR2 FYNNEI. The CDR3 contains 13 residues.

The gene calls are TRBV29-1 and TRBJ1-2, with D perhaps matching TRBD1 (6 bases). Trimming removed 1 base at V and 6 bases at J, with 12 bases between. Germline V gene sequence: CDR1 SQVTM, CDR2 ANQGSEA. The CDR3 sequence is 13 residues long. CDR3 coding DNA: TGCAGCGTTGAAGTAAGCAGGGGCCATGGCTACACCTTC. Translated, it gives CSVEVSRGHGYTF.

The chain is built from TRBV24-1 and TRBJ2-7; 9 nucleotides align to TRBD2. V shed 5 bases and J 6 bases; nucleotides not matched to a gene: 4. The germline V gene has CDR1 KGHDR and CDR2 SFDVKD. This CDR3 is 13 amino acids long. The CDR3 reads CATSVSGSGEQYF. DNA of the CDR3: TGTGCCACCAGTGTTAGCGGGAGTGGCGAGCAGTACTTC.

The rearrangement uses TRBV29-1 and TRBJ2-7; 16 nucleotides align to TRBD2. CDR1 is SQVTM, CDR2 ANQGSEA, per germline. V was pared by 4 bases and J by 6 bases, with 6 bases of the junction left unmatched. The CDR3 sequence is 15 residues long. The CDR3 nucleotides are TGCAGCGTTGGAGGGACTAGCGGGAGGGCCCGCGAGCAGTACTTC. Its protein is CSVGGTSGRAREQYF.